The rows below give T cell receptor beta chains drawn from one sample of a study of blood T cell repertoires in COVID-19. Produced via immunoSEQ multiplex PCR; TCRdb's table is partial and in-frame only. This table holds 150,000 or so clones, 70% to 85% found once. Sequenced sample: PBMCs or T cells enriched from blood (not recorded which). The origin of the receptors is a man aged 50 to 60 who had recovered from COVID-19. The CDR3 runs from the conserved cysteine through the conserved F or W. The order of the fields is J gene, V gene, CDR3 protein.

J gene: TRBJ2-6; V gene: TRBV5-1; CDR3 protein: CASSLDRAGYGANVLTF
J gene: TRBJ2-1; V gene: TRBV5-6; CDR3 protein: CASSLLQQGNPHNEQFF
J gene: TRBJ2-3; V gene: TRBV12-5; CDR3 protein: CASGGVSGITDTQYF
J gene: TRBJ1-5; V gene: TRBV3-1/TRBV3-2; CDR3 protein: CASSQDRDQPQHF
J gene: TRBJ1-1; V gene: TRBV11-2; CDR3 protein: CASSLETGQWRNTEAFF
J gene: TRBJ1-2; V gene: TRBV28; CDR3 protein: CASSSSQAGSVYGYTF
J gene: TRBJ1-5; V gene: TRBV6-5; CDR3 protein: CASSYSGGVDQPQHF
J gene: TRBJ1-4; V gene: TRBV2; CDR3 protein: CASNRGGSEKLFF
J gene: TRBJ1-2; V gene: TRBV18; CDR3 protein: CASSSGEGDGYTF
J gene: TRBJ1-1; V gene: TRBV3-1/TRBV3-2; CDR3 protein: CASSQKKGDRNTEAFF
J gene: TRBJ2-1; V gene: TRBV11-1; CDR3 protein: CASSLRQAYNEQFF
J gene: TRBJ1-5; V gene: TRBV6-6; CDR3 protein: CASSPTHAGGEGNQPQHF
J gene: TRBJ2-4; V gene: TRBV10-3; CDR3 protein: CAISESKNFGQGAKNIQYF
J gene: TRBJ2-5; V gene: TRBV7-8; CDR3 protein: CASSGRTSGLLDRETQYF
J gene: TRBJ1-1; V gene: TRBV5-1; CDR3 protein: CASSLDRVSTEAFF
J gene: TRBJ1-5; V gene: TRBV27; CDR3 protein: CASSQGVVGNQPQHF
J gene: TRBJ2-1; V gene: TRBV2; CDR3 protein: CASRGADNEQFF
J gene: TRBJ1-5; V gene: TRBV9; CDR3 protein: CASSVDGRDQPQHF
J gene: TRBJ1-1; V gene: TRBV2; CDR3 protein: CASIRRPGEPNTEAFF
J gene: TRBJ1-4; V gene: TRBV15; CDR3 protein: CATSRDGQGGEKLFF
J gene: TRBJ2-1; V gene: TRBV6-4; CDR3 protein: CASSDEDSAYNEQFF
J gene: TRBJ2-2; V gene: TRBV7-7; CDR3 protein: CASSPQANTGELFF
J gene: TRBJ2-3; V gene: TRBV5-1; CDR3 protein: CASSTDRATDTQYF
J gene: TRBJ1-2; V gene: TRBV7-3; CDR3 protein: CASSPTQGYGYTF
J gene: TRBJ2-7; V gene: TRBV7-2; CDR3 protein: CASSLGRPGTPTYEQYF